Below, one TCR beta chain is given with its context. These data originate in a study of human T cells and chemical hapten exposure. The ends were cut back, 5 bases at V and 3 bases at J, with 16 bases in the middle. The CDR3 is 14 residues long. CDR1 SQVTM and CDR2 ANQGSEA come from the germline V gene. As the library was built, unique molecular identifiers were attached to individual cDNA molecules. In the original analysis: Between about 23,224 and 750,000 TCRs appeared in each sample, and the median stood at about 100,000. TCRdb recomputed calls from the RACE reads with MiXCR, one row per CDR3 protein. The V and J calls and clone size come from TCRdb's table, not from the authors' own analysis. The sample includes some 93,000 distinct CDR3 sequences, about 10% of them seen just once. Stated time point: healthy volunteer bleed at 2 weeks. The authors extracted total RNA from unfractionated whole blood.

The sequencing sample was made of whole blood. The source is a female donor in good health. Some clones in this sample may be carry-over from other donors' samples. V usage is TRBV29-1 and J usage is TRBJ1-1; D is undetermined. The CDR3 reads CSVPPGAWDTEAFF. In DNA form, the CDR3 reads TGCAGCGTTCCCCCAGGAGCGTGGGACACTGAAGCTTTCTTT.